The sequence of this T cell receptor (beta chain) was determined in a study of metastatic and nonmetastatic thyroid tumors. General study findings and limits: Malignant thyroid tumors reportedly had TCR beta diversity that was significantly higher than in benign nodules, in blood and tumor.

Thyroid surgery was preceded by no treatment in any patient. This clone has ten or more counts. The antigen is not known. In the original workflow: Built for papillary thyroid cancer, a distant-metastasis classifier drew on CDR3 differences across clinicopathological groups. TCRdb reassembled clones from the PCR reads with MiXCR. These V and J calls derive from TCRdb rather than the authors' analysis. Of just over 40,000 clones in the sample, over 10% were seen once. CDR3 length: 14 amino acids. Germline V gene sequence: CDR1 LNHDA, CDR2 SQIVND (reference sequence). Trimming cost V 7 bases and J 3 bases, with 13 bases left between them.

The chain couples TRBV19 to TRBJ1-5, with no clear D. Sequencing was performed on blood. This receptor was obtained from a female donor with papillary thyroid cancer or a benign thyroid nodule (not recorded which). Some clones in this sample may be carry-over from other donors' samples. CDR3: CASTSRDTNQPQHF. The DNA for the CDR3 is TGTGCCAGTACAAGCCGGGATACCAATCAGCCCCAGCATTTT.